This T cell receptor beta chain was retrieved from a study of T-cell memory formation after mild COVID-19. Study-level points and caveats: Researchers found some responding clones in pre-infection memory, a sign that cross-reactive memory joined. Mainly CM and EM harbored the contracting CD4+ clones; mainly EMRA harbored the CD8+ ones. Later expanders leaned CD4+, whereas clones that contracted between day 15 and 85 were balanced CD4/CD8.

V dropped 0 bases and J dropped 6 bases, with 2 bases sitting between them. CDR1 is MNHNY and CDR2 is SVGAGI in the germline V gene (reference sequence). The CDR3 loop spans 11 amino acids. Of note for this clonotype: What it binds is unknown.

Employing constant-segment primers, 5'RACE generated TCR alpha and TCR beta cDNA libraries bearing sample barcodes and UMIs. TCRdb re-analysed the 5' RACE reads in MiXCR, keeping a single row per CDR3 protein. Of about 390,000 distinct CDR3 sequences listed, approximately 15% are singletons. The V and J genes are TRBV6-6 and TRBJ1-2; D uncertain. The clonotype originates from a man in his late teens or twenties who had mild COVID-19 (a few samples of this study predate the infection). Cell type and time point are not known. Sequencing used PBMCs or a T cell subset sorted from them (not recorded which). CDR3 region: CASSYSDGYTF. For the CDR3, the DNA is TGTGCCAGCAGTTACTCGGATGGCTACACCTTC.